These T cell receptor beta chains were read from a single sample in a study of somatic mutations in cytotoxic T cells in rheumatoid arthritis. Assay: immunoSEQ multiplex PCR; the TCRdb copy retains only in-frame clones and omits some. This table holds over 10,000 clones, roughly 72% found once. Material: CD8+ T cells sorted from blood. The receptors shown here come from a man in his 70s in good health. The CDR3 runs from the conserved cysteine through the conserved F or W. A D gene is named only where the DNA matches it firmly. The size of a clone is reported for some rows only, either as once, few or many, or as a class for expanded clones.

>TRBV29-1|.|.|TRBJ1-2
CSATSIAPGYTF
TGCAGCGCGACATCCATCGCGCCGGGCTACACCTTC
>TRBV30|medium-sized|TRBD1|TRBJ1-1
CAWSPAAGTGGGAFF
TGTGCCTGGAGCCCCGCGGCGGGGACAGGGGGGGGAGCTTTCTTT
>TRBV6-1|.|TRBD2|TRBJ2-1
CASSEEAGGYNEQFF
TGTGCCAGCAGTGAAGAAGCGGGGGGCTACAATGAGCAGTTCTTC
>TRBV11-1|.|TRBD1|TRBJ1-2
CASSLQGAGGYTF
TGTGCCAGCAGCCTGCAGGGGGCAGGTGGCTACACCTTC
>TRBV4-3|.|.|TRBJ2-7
CASSQDSQLRGEQYF
TGCGCCAGCAGCCAAGACAGCCAGCTTAGGGGCGAGCAGTACTTC
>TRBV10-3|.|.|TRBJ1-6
CALSSGTNNSPLHF
TGTGCCTTATCCTCGGGGACAAATAATTCACCCCTCCACTTT
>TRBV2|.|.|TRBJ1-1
CASSDGMNTEAFF
TGTGCCAGCAGTGACGGGATGAACACTGAAGCTTTCTTT
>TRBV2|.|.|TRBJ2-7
CASWSSEGGEQYF
TGTGCCAGCTGGTCGAGTGAGGGGGGGGAGCAGTACTTC
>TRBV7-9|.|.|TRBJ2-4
CASSLGGAKNIQYF
TGTGCCAGCAGCTTAGGGGGGGCCAAAAACATTCAGTACTTC
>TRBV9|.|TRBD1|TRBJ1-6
CASSPGDRGYSPLHF
TGTGCCAGCAGCCCGGGGGACAGGGGTTATTCACCCCTCCACTTT
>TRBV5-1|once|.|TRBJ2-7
CASNRGTDNSYEQYF
TGCGCCAGCAACCGGGGGACAGATAACTCCTACGAGCAGTACTTC
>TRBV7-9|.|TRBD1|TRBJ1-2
CASSLGTGANYGYTF
TGTGCCAGCAGCTTAGGTACAGGGGCTAACTATGGCTACACCTTC
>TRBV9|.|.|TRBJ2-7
CASSVGSSYEQYF
TGTGCCAGCAGCGTAGGCAGCTCCTACGAGCAGTACTTC
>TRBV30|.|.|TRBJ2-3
CATDHDTQYF
TGTGCCACAGACCACGATACGCAGTATTTT
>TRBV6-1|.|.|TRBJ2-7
CASRSRDRNYEQYF
TGTGCCAGCAGGAGTAGGGACCGAAACTACGAGCAGTACTTC
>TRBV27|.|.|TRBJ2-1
CASGTDYNEQFF
TGTGCCAGCGGGACTGATTACAATGAGCAGTTCTTC
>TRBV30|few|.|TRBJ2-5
CAWNRVQETQYF
TGTGCCTGGAACAGGGTCCAAGAGACCCAGTACTTC
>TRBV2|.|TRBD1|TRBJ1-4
CASDSPDRGTANEKLFF
TGTGCCAGCGACTCCCCCGACAGGGGGACAGCTAATGAAAAACTGTTTTTT
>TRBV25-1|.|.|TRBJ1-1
CASSEWAHDGNTEAFF
TGTGCCAGCAGTGAATGGGCCCATGACGGGAACACTGAAGCTTTCTTT
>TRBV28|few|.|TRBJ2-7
CASSLRGLYEQYF
TGTGCCAGCAGCCTACGCGGCCTCTACGAGCAGTACTTC
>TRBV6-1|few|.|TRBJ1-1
CASEMGGFMNTEAFF
TGTGCCAGCGAAATGGGGGGGTTCATGAACACTGAAGCTTTCTTT
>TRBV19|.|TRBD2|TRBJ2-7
CASSSRAGHYEQYF
TGTGCCAGTAGTTCTAGAGCGGGGCACTACGAGCAGTACTTC
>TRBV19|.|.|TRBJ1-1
CASSPGGGATNTEAFF
TGTGCCAGTAGTCCCGGAGGGGGGGCGACTAACACTGAAGCTTTCTTT
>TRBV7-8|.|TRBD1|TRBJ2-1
CASSSTGERTYNEQFF
TGTGCCAGCAGCTCCACAGGGGAGAGGACCTACAATGAGCAGTTCTTC
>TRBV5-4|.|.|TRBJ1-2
CASSRGTTLGYTF
TGTGCCAGCAGCCGCGGGACAACCCTAGGCTACACCTTC
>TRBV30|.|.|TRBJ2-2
CAWSVGDAGELFF
TGTGCCTGGAGTGTGGGTGACGCCGGGGAGCTGTTTTTT
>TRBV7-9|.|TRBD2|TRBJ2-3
CASWGGKPDTQYF
TGTGCCAGCTGGGGAGGGAAACCAGATACGCAGTATTTT
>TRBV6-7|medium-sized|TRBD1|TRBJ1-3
CASSRRDRGNTIYF
TGTGCCAGCAGTCGCCGGGACAGGGGAAACACCATATATTTT
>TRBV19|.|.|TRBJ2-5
CASSGAIQETQYF
TGTGCCAGTAGTGGGGCTATTCAAGAGACCCAGTACTTC
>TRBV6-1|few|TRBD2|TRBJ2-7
CASSTAGEGSYEQYF
TGTGCCAGCAGCACAGCGGGAGAGGGGTCCTACGAGCAGTACTTC
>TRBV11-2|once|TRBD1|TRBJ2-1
CASSSRFGTGDNEQFF
TGTGCCAGCAGCTCCCGTTTCGGGACAGGGGATAATGAGCAGTTCTTC